This T cell receptor beta chain was documented in a study of CD8 T cells in Susac syndrome. In blood CD8+ and CD4+ T cells, TCR beta underwent sequencing. The multiple sclerosis controls were treatment-naive patients affected by stable or active relapsing-remitting disease. Purification of the CD8+ and CD4+ T cells relied on negative isolation, and TEMRA cells underwent FACS enrichment. The V end was cut by 1 base, the J end by 4 bases, with 12 bases between. Germline CDR1 and CDR2: SGHRS and YFSETQ. CDR3 length equals 15 residues. Random hexamers primed reverse transcription of about 0.45 to 1 ug RNA. An immunoSEQ multiplex PCR amplified TCR beta CDR3 over 54 Vbeta and 13 Jbeta. MiXCR, run by TCRdb on the immunoSEQ multiplex PCR reads, gives a single entry per CDR3 protein. Here the sample spans around 160,000 distinct CDR3 sequences, roughly 95% being singletons.

The chain uses TRBV5-1 and TRBJ2-1; maybe TRBD2 (6 bases). This sequence was found in a human donor with multiple sclerosis. Sample: CD4+ T cells from PBMCs. CDR3 DNA: TGCGCCAGCAGCTTGATGGGGAGCGGGTACAATGAGCAGTTCTTC. This codes for CASSLMGSGYNEQFF.